The 14 T cell receptor beta chains below all came from one sample that was sequenced in a study of shared clonotypes between healthy human individuals. Method: immunoSEQ multiplex PCR; TCRdb's copy keeps in-frame clones and lacks some. This table holds a few million clones, 85% to 95% found once. Sequencing was carried out using naive CD4+ T cells sorted from blood. The subset: CD45RA+ positively selected. The source is a man aged 18-30 years in good health.

The V call is TRBV5-4, the J call TRBJ2-3; unclear D gene. This CDR3 has 14 residues. Trimming cost V 0 bases and J 4 bases, with 9 bases left between them. Germline loops: CDR1 SGHNT, CDR2 YYREEE (reference sequence). The CDR3, as DNA: TGTGCCAGCAGCTTGGGCAGCCCGCCAGATACGCAGTATTTT. Protein product: CASSLGSPPDTQYF.

The rearrangement uses TRBV10-1 and TRBJ1-1; TRBD1 agrees at 9 bases. CDR3 size: 13 residues. The V segment lost 6 bases and the J segment 5 bases; nucleotides outside the gene matches: 4. Germline V gene sequence: CDR1 WNHNN, CDR2 SYGVQD (reference sequence). In nucleotides, the CDR3 is TGCGCCAGCAGCGGGACAGGGAGGACTGAAGCTTTCTTT. Translation gives CASSGTGRTEAFF.

The chain joins TRBV11-3 to TRBJ2-2, with D tentatively TRBD1 or TRBD2 (6 bases each). Trimming took off 3 bases at V and 0 bases at J, with 14 bases between the two ends. The CDR3 is 17 residues long. Germline loops: CDR1 SGHNT, CDR2 YENEEA. CDR3 sequence: CASSFGGGPTNTGELFF. The CDR3 DNA sequence: TGTGCCAGCAGCTTCGGAGGGGGGCCGACGAACACCGGGGAGCTGTTTTTT.

This clone appeared once. The same CDR3 is also encoded by other DNA sequences in this sample. The chain is built from TRBV4-1 and TRBJ2-4; 13 positions match TRBD2. Per germline, CDR1 MGHRA and CDR2 YSYEKL. Trimming cost V 1 base and J 0 bases; bases outside gene matches: 3. The CDR3 sequence is 18 residues long. Here the CDR3 DNA reads TGCGCCAGCAGCCAAGGACTAGCGGGGGGCCTAGCCAAAAACATTCAGTACTTC. Its protein product is CASSQGLAGGLAKNIQYF.

A single count supports this clone. This sequence joins TRBV4-2 and TRBJ2-7; 8 bases align to TRBD1. From germline, CDR1 is LGHNA and CDR2 YNFKEQ. The CDR3 is 16 residues long. V trimming: 0 bases; J trimming: 5 bases; junction bases outside the gene matches: 9. The CDR3 nucleotides read TGTGCCAGCAGCCAAGATTTCCAGGGGGCGCAGAACGAGCAGTACTTC. Protein product: CASSQDFQGAQNEQYF.

This clone appeared once. The chain carries TRBV4-3 and TRBJ2-1, with 11 bases that match TRBD2. J lost 3 bases, V lost 2 bases, and 15 bases had no gene match. The CDR3 consists of 20 residues. Germline-derived CDR1 and CDR2 are LGHNA and YSLEER. CDR3 in DNA: TGCGCCAGCAGCCAATATAGCGGGAGGGCCCTCTCTAGGGTCTACAATGAGCAGTTCTTC. It codes for CASSQYSGRALSRVYNEQFF.

The chain has TRBV18 and TRBJ1-1, with 9 bases fitting TRBD1. Germline V lookup: CDR1 KGHSH, CDR2 LQKENI. The CDR3 length is 17 residues. The junction had 12 bases not matched to a gene; V was cut back by 5 bases and J by 2 bases. The CDR3 loop is CASSSTGTGTLNTEAFF. The CDR3 DNA follows: TGTGCCAGCTCATCAACCGGGACAGGGACGTTAAACACTGAAGCTTTCTTT. Drawing the rest from reference TRBV18 and TRBJ1-1, the complete variable domain is NAGVMQNPRHLVRRRGQEARLRCSPMKGHSHVYWYRQLPEEGLKFMVYLQKENIIDESGMPKERFSAEFPKEGPSILRIQQVVRGDSAAYFCASSSTGTGTLNTEAFFGQGTRLTVV.

The gene calls are TRBV30 and TRBJ2-7, with D possibly matching TRBD2 (7 bases). The germline gives CDR1 GTSNPN, CDR2 SVGIG (reference sequence). Trimming pared 0 bases from V and 2 bases from J, leaving 14 bases between. This CDR3 has 15 amino acids. The CDR3 here is CAWSVRGGGPYEQYF. In nucleotides, the CDR3 is TGTGCCTGGAGTGTAAGAGGGGGGGGACCCTACGAGCAGTACTTC.

Concerning this clone: Within the sample, other DNA sequences also encode this same CDR3. The J gene is TRBJ1-1, the V gene TRBV10-3; no firm D call. Trimming took off 3 bases at V and 0 bases at J, with 5 bases between the two ends. The CDR3 consists of 13 residues. Per germline, CDR1 ENHRY and CDR2 SYGVKD. CDR3 nucleotides: TGTGCCATCAGTGACGGCCTGAACACTGAAGCTTTCTTT. It is translated as CAISDGLNTEAFF.

The chain combines TRBV19 with TRBJ2-2; TRBD1 matches 8 bases. V lost 6 bases to trimming and J lost 7 bases; unmatched junction nucleotides: 19. From germline, CDR1 is LNHDA and CDR2 SQIVND (reference sequence). This CDR3 region has 18 residues. CDR3 amino acids: CASRIAPGGRGRVGELFF. CDR3 nucleotides: TGTGCCAGTAGGATCGCACCTGGCGGCAGGGGGCGCGTCGGGGAGCTGTTTTTT.

In its sample, this clone was seen once. V gene TRBV30 combines with J gene TRBJ1-2; TRBD1 agrees at 7 bases. Germline V gene sequence: CDR1 GTSNPN, CDR2 SVGIG (reference sequence). Trimming took 5 bases from V and 6 from J; bases not matched to a gene: 9. The CDR3 sequence is 13 residues long. In nucleotides, the CDR3 is TGTGCCTGGGACGGAGGGGGCGCAAATGGCTACACCTTC. Translated: CAWDGGGANGYTF.

J is TRBJ2-2 and V is TRBV5-5; D is tentatively TRBD1 or TRBD2 (5 bases each). The CDR3 consists of 16 residues. Trimming took off 4 bases at V and 1 base at J, with 14 bases between the two ends. CDR1 SGHKS and CDR2 YYEKEE come from the germline V gene (reference sequence). The CDR3 DNA is TGTGCCAGCAGCGGGCCCAGGGCGGGGAACACCGGGGAGCTGTTTTTT. Its protein product is CASSGPRAGNTGELFF.

The rearrangement joins TRBV6-6 to TRBJ2-7; D perhaps matches TRBD2 (7 bases). The germline V gene has CDR1 MNHNY and CDR2 SVGAGI (reference sequence). The V end was cut by 8 bases, the J end by 5 bases, with 13 bases between. This CDR3 has 12 amino acids. This CDR3 is CASDRGGDEQYF. The DNA of the CDR3 is TGTGCCAGCGATAGGGGGGGCGACGAGCAGTACTTC.

This chain uses TRBV5-1 with TRBJ2-3, with 14 positions matching TRBD2. This CDR3 contains 17 residues. V trimming: 3 bases; J trimming: 4 bases; junction bases outside the gene matches: 7. From germline, CDR1 is SGHRS and CDR2 YFSETQ. CDR3 nucleotides: TGCGCCAGCAGCTCGGGACTAGCGGGAGTAGGTGCAGATACGCAGTATTTT. Translating gives CASSSGLAGVGADTQYF.